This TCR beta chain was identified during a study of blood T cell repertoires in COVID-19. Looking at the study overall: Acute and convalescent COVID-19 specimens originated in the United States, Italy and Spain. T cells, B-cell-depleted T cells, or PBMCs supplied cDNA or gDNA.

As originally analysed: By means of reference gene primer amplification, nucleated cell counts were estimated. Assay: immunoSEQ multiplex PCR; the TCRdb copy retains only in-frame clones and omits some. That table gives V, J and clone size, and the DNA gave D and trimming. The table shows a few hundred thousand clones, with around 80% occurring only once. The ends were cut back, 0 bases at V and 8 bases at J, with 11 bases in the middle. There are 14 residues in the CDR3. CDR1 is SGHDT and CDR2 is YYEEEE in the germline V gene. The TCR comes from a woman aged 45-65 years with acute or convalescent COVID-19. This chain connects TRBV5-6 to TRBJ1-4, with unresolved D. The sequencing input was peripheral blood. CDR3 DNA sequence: TGTGCCAGCAGCTTGGCAGGAAGAAGGGAAAAACTGTTTTTT. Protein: CASSLAGRREKLFF.